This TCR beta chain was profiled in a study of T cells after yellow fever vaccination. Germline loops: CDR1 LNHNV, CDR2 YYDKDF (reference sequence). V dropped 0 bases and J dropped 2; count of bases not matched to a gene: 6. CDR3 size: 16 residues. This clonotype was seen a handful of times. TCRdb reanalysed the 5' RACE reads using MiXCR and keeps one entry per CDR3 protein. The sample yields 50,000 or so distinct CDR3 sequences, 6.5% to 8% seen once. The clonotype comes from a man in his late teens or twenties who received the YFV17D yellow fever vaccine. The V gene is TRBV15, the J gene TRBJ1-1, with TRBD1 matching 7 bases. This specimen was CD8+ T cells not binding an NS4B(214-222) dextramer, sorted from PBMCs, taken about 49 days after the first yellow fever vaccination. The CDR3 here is CATSRDHGQANTEAFF. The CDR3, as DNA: TGTGCCACCAGCAGAGATCACGGACAGGCTAACACTGAAGCTTTCTTT.